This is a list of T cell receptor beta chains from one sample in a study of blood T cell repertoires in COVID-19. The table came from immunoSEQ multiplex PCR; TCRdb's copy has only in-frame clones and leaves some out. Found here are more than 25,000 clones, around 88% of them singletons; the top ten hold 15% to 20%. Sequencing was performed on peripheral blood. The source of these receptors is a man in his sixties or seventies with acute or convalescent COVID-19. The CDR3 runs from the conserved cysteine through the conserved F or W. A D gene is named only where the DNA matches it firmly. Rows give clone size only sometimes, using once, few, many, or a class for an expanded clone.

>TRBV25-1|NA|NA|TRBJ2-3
CASSGLTSSTDTQYF
TGTGCCAGCAGCGGACTCACATCAAGCACAGATACGCAGTATTTT
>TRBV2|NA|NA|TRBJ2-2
CASSEGSPYIWTGELFF
TGTGCCAGCAGTGAGGGCAGCCCCTACATTTGGACCGGGGAGCTGTTTTTT
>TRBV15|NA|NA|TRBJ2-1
CATSRARRETDNEQFF
TGTGCCACCAGCAGAGCGCGCCGGGAGACCGACAATGAGCAGTTCTTC
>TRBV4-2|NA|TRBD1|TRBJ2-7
CASSHRTGETYEQYF
TGTGCCAGCAGCCATAGGACAGGGGAAACCTACGAGCAGTACTTC
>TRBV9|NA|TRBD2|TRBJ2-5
CASSVDSGRGETQYF
TGTGCCAGCAGCGTAGATAGCGGGAGAGGGGAGACCCAGTACTTC
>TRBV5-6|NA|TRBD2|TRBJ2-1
CASSTPGLGYNEQFF
TGTGCCAGCAGCACCCCGGGACTAGGCTACAATGAGCAGTTCTTC
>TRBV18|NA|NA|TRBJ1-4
CASSPGVGEEKLFF
TGTGCCAGCTCCCCGGGGGTCGGGGAAGAAAAACTGTTTTTT
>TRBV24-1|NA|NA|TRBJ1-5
CATSEAGIPKFYSNQPQHF
TGTGCCACCAGTGAGGCCGGGATCCCAAAATTTTATAGCAATCAGCCCCAGCATTTT
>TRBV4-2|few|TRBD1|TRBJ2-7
CASSQPDRGGEQYF
TGTGCCAGCAGCCAACCAGACAGGGGCGGCGAGCAGTACTTC
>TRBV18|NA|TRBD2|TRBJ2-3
CASSLRLAGRTDTQYF
TGTGCCAGCTCACTTCGACTAGCGGGACGCACAGATACGCAGTATTTT
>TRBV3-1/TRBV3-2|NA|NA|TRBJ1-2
CASSPLNGGLYGYTF
TGTGCCAGCAGCCCCCTCAACGGGGGGCTGTATGGCTACACCTTC
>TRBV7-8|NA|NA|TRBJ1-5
CASSPDRVQPQHF
TGTGCCAGCAGCCCCGACAGAGTTCAGCCCCAGCATTTT
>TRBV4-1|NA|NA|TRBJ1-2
CASSQDRGTDGGYTF
TGCGCCAGCAGCCAAGATAGGGGGACCGACGGTGGCTACACCTTC
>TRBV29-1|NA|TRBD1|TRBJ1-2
CSVELDRGLWAYGYTF
TGCAGCGTTGAATTGGACAGGGGGCTTTGGGCTTATGGCTACACCTTC
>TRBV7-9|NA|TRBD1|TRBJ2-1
CASSLDGTGRNEQFF
TGTGCCAGCAGCCTAGACGGGACAGGGCGCAATGAGCAGTTCTTC
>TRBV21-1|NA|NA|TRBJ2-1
CASMRTGFIHEQFF
TGTGCCAGCATGCGGACAGGGTTTATCCATGAGCAGTTCTTC
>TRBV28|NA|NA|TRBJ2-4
CASSLDLNIQYF
TGTGCCAGCAGTTTGGACTTAAACATTCAGTACTTC
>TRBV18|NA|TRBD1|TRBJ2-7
CASSAARGTGDVEQYF
TGTGCCAGCTCAGCCGCTCGGGGGACAGGGGATGTCGAGCAGTACTTC
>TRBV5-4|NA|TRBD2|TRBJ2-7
CASSKIRTSLGDEQYF
TGTGCCAGCAGTAAGATAAGGACTAGTCTTGGGGACGAGCAGTACTTC
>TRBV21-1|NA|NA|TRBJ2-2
CASSKPWTGQNTGELFF
TGTGCCAGCAGCAAACCCTGGACAGGGCAGAACACCGGGGAGCTGTTTTTT
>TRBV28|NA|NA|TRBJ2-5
CACSGLRETQYF
TGTGCCTGCTCAGGGCTTCGAGAGACCCAGTACTTC
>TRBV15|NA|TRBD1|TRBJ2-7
CATSRAVGTGAYEQYF
TGTGCCACCAGCAGAGCTGTTGGGACAGGGGCCTACGAGCAGTACTTC
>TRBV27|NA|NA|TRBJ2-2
CASSYERTGELFF
TGTGCCAGCAGTTATGAGCGGACCGGGGAGCTGTTTTTT
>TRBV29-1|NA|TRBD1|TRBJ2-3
CSPWTGLVTDTQYF
TGCAGCCCCTGGACAGGGTTAGTCACAGATACGCAGTATTTT
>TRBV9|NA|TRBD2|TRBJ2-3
CASSVGASGGDTQYF
TGTGCCAGCAGCGTAGGTGCTAGCGGGGGAGATACGCAGTATTTT